This T cell receptor (beta chain) was recovered during a study of control samples from healthy donors and cancer patients (dated by TCRdb to between 2020 and 2021). A distance of 4 bases separates the germline ends of V and J, which lose 3 bases and 2 bases respectively. The CDR3, cysteine through phenylalanine, is 13 amino acids long. Of all the DNA, just the CDR3 is kept, 39 bases in frame from base 1. The germline V gene provides CDR1 SGHVS and CDR2 FNYEAQ. A note on this clone: The target of this receptor is not known.

The receptor library was made with the immunoSEQ multiplex PCR assay. As stored in TCRdb, this immuneACCESS dataset retains in-frame rearrangements with V and J assigned. A fraction of the clones does not appear; measured against another copy, unresolved V genes explain less than half of the discrepancy, and the remainder lacks a known reason. The sample table on file contains some 190,000 clones. In total, the top ten clones hold 2% to 2.5% of the sample. Sequenced material: blood. Recombination connected TRBV7-6 to TRBJ2-2; the D gene remains uncertain. The sequence came from a woman aged 30 to 39 in good health. The CDR3 protein: CASSFSNTGELFF. In nucleotides, the sequence is TGTGCCAGCAGCTTCTCCAACACCGGGGAGCTGTTTTTT.